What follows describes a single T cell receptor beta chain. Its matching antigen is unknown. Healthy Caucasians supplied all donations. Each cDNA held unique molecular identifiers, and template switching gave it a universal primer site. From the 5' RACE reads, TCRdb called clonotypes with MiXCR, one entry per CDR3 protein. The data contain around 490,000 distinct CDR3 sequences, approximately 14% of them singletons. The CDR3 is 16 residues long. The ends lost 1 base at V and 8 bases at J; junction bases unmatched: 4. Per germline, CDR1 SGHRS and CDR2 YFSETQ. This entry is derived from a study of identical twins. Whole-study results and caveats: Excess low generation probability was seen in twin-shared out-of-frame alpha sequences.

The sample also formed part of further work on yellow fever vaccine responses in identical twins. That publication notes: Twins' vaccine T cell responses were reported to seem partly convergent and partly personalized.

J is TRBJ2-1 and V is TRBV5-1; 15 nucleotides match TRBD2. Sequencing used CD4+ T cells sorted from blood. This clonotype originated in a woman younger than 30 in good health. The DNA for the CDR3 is TGCGCCAGCAGCTTGCCTGGACTAGCGGGAGGGGATGAGCAGTTCTTC. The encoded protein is CASSLPGLAGGDEQFF.